This T cell receptor (beta chain) appears in the sequencing data of a study of PD-L1 blockade in urothelial cancer. Study at large: Of prior chemotherapy regimens, patients had received between 0 and 3. Blood analysis was done at 3 weeks (second dose) and 6 weeks after treatment began. There were a median of roughly 140,000 T cells in blood samples.

Time point denoted: peripheral blood 6 weeks after treatment start. Germline loops: CDR1 MNHEY, CDR2 SMNVEV (reference sequence). With 2 bases removed from V and 4 bases from J, the gap between germline ends came to 23 bases. The CDR3 contains 18 residues. The method was immunoSEQ multiplex PCR; TCRdb's version includes in-frame clones alone and lacks a portion of them. The data hold more than 90,000 clones, with less than 90% observed a single time. The chain is built from TRBV27 and TRBJ1-1; weak D call: TRBD1 (6 bases). This specimen was PBMCs, taken around atezolizumab (anti-PD-L1) treatment. This receptor was obtained from a man between 65 and 85 years old with urothelial cancer. The CDR3 is CASSLRRTLAQGPTEAFF. Here the CDR3 DNA reads TGTGCCAGCAGTTTAAGGCGCACACTGGCACAGGGTCCCACTGAAGCTTTCTTT.